This T cell receptor beta chain came from a study of blood T cells in healthy people across ages. Primers used in a second PCR of roughly 6 to 12 cycles were a sample-barcoded 5' primer and a J-beta primer mix. MiXCR was run by TCRdb on the 5' RACE reads, yielding one entry per CDR3 protein. The data hold around 500,000 distinct CDR3 sequences, with over 25% observed a single time. Trimming removed 7 bases at V and 7 bases at J, with 17 bases between. The CDR3 consists of 13 residues. Study-wide results and limits: Changes in expanded clonotypes were possibly confounded, as the CMV status of donors was unknown. A greater number of naive CD4+ cells and higher diversity distinguished long-lived donors from aged donors. Total diversity from one million sequenced T cells was likely underestimated.

Concerning this clonotype itself: The antigen is undetermined.

The same sample was also used in a study of T cells of mothers and their children. In that study: When mothers and children were related, their normalized repertoire overlap, which was always slightly higher, did not differ significantly from that of unrelated pairs.

The sample comprised blood. This chain uses TRBV12-3 or TRBV12-4 with TRBJ2-7; D gene uncertain. This clonotype was sampled from a boy younger than 10 in good health. CDR3 DNA: TGTGCCAGCACCCCAGTTCTGGAATCAGAGCAGTACTTC. Protein product: CASTPVLESEQYF.